This T cell receptor beta chain appears in the sequencing data of a study of blood T cell repertoires in COVID-19. Study-wide context: Samples of COVID-19 (acute and convalescent) were obtained from the United States, Italy and Spain.

How the authors handled the data: Using reference gene primer amplification, nucleated cell counts were estimated. Some clones are missing from TCRdb's copy, which holds only in-frame ones; the method was immunoSEQ multiplex PCR. V and J calls and clone size are given by that table; D and trimming were obtained from the DNA. The repertoire consists of 310,000 or so clones, with around 90% occurring once and the leading ten covering roughly 2%. The CDR3 is 15 amino acids. The V segment lost 6 bases and the J segment 5 bases; nucleotides outside the gene matches: 6. Germline CDR1 reads ENHRY; CDR2 reads SYGVKD.

The rearrangement uses TRBV10-3 and TRBJ2-5; 13 bases agree with TRBD2. The clonotype comes from a woman between 45 and 65 years old who had recovered from COVID-19. The sequencing sample was made of peripheral blood. The CDR3 DNA is TGTGCCATCAGAGACGGACTAGCGGGAGTGGAGACCCAGTACTTC. Translating it yields CAIRDGLAGVETQYF.